This TCR beta chain was recovered during a study of CD4 T cells in relation to SARS-CoV-2 and coronaviruses. On this clone: The antigen remains undetermined.

Only in-frame clones appear in the TCRdb table, and some are missing; sequencing was by immunoSEQ multiplex PCR. The sample includes 60,000 to 80,000 clones, 80% to 90% of them seen just once. Unexposed donor CD4+ T cells date from 2011-2018, before the COVID-19 pandemic. Naive and memory CD4+ T cells were separated from cryopreserved PBMCs. Study results and limitations: Pre-pandemic and post-infection samples never came from the same donor. Roughly 69% of donors had memory CD4+ clonotypes crossrecognizing SARS-CoV-2 and common cold coronavirus spike. The assay detects memory recall responses, not culture-primed primary responses.

CDR1 and CDR2 (germline): LNHNV, YYDKDF (reference sequence). Between the trimmed V and J ends, which lost 0 bases and 4 bases, there was a span of 10 bases. The CDR3 contains 14 residues. The J gene is TRBJ2-7, the V gene TRBV15; D is possibly TRBD1 (6 bases). The sample was memory CD4+ T cells from PBMCs. The receptor was isolated from a human donor in good health. CDR3 amino acids: CATSRDTGNYEQYF. CDR3 DNA: TGTGCCACCAGCAGAGATACAGGGAATTACGAGCAGTACTTC.